What follows describes a single T cell receptor (beta chain). In germline, CDR1 is LNHNV, CDR2 YYDKDF (reference sequence). This CDR3 is built from 17 residues. V lost 0 bases to trimming and J lost 7 bases, with 21 bases between them. Profiling relied on immunoSEQ multiplex PCR, and the TCRdb table lists in-frame clones only, not all of them. The repertoire includes fewer than 110,000 clones, around 90% of them detected once, and 0.78% sits in the top ten. This specimen comes from a study of T cell changes during pregnancy in multiple sclerosis. This material consisted of peripheral blood, taken in the third trimester of pregnancy. The source is a female donor in good health, enrolled as a control in a pregnancy study. The chain joins TRBV15 to TRBJ1-2, with TRBD1 as a possible D gene (5 bases). The CDR3 nucleotides read TGTGCCACCAGCAGAGATGAGGGACTTACTTCGTGGGGTGGCTACACCTTC. This codes for CATSRDEGLTSWGGYTF.